The clone carrying this T cell receptor beta chain was picked up a small number of times. Germline CDR1 is GTSNPN and CDR2 is SVGIG (reference sequence). J lost 3 bases, V lost 8 bases, and 10 bases had no gene match. This CDR3 is built from 15 residues. These data are taken from a study of blood T cell repertoires in COVID-19. Study context: PBMCs, B-cell-depleted T cells, or T cells were the source of the cDNA or gDNA that made up the material.

Authors' analysis steps: The authors estimated nucleated cell counts from reference gene primer amplification. Sequencing was performed with immunoSEQ multiplex PCR; in TCRdb, only in-frame clones are kept and a portion is missing. V, J and clone size are those of that table, while D and trimming were read from the DNA. The sample has 100,000 or so clones, around four fifths seen once; the top ten hold 13%. Sequences were obtained from peripheral blood. The sequence derives from a human donor in a cohort sampled during active COVID-19. The V call is TRBV30, the J call TRBJ2-2, with 9 bases identical to TRBD1. CDR3 residues: CAAPAGQGHTGELFF. For the CDR3, the DNA is TGTGCCGCCCCGGCGGGACAGGGTCACACCGGGGAGCTGTTTTTT. The full variable domain, completed using reference TRBV30 and TRBJ2-2, is SQTIHQWPATLVQPVGSPLSLECTVEGTSNPNLYWYRQAAGRGLQLLFYSVGIGQISSEVPQNLSASRPQDRQFILSSKKLLLSDSGFYLCAAPAGQGHTGELFFGEGSRLTVL.